Shown below are 23 T cell receptor beta chains from a single sample sequenced in a study of T cell responses to AZD1222 COVID-19 vaccine (dated by TCRdb to about 2021). In the paper's terms, the time point label means: about 28 days (+/-7) after the second vaccine dose. The library was made by the immunoSEQ multiplex PCR assay. This is the immuneACCESS table as TCRdb keeps it, with only in-frame sequences that have V and J called. A part of the clones is gone; compared with another copy, unresolved V genes explain less than half, and the rest is unexplained. In this sample the table shows about 94,000 clones, approximately 90% of which occur a single time. About 12% of the sample is in the top ten clones. The sample consisted of peripheral blood, taken 28 days after the second AZD1222 dose. The receptors here all came from an adult who received the AZD1222 COVID-19 vaccine.

The chain uses TRBV7-2 and TRBJ2-5, with D uncertain. This CDR3 contains 15 residues. V was trimmed by 1 base and J by 2 bases, leaving 11 bases between them. The germline gives CDR1 SGHTA, CDR2 FQGNSA. The CDR3 DNA sequence: TGTGCCAGCAGCTTAGTATCGGCAGGACAAGAGACCCAGTACTTC. As protein: CASSLVSAGQETQYF. Full variable domain (missing parts from reference TRBV7-2 and TRBJ2-5): GAGVSQSPSNKVTEKGKDVELRCDPISGHTALYWYRQSLGQGLEFLIYFQGNSAPDKSGLPSDRFSAERTGGSVSTLTIQRTQQEDSAVYLCASSLVSAGQETQYFGPGTRLLVL.

The rearrangement uses TRBV10-3 and TRBJ2-7; D is possibly TRBD1 (6 bases). CDR3 length: 16 residues. V dropped 2 bases and J dropped 0 bases, with 14 bases sitting between them. Per the germline V gene, CDR1 is ENHRY and CDR2 is SYGVKD. This CDR3 is CAISEGPGAISYEQYF. The DNA for the CDR3 is TGTGCCATCAGTGAGGGGCCAGGGGCCATCTCCTACGAGCAGTACTTC.

A single count supports this clone. The chain couples TRBV29-1 to TRBJ1-2; maybe TRBD1 (5 bases). The germline V gene encodes CDR1 SQVTM and CDR2 ANQGSEA. Deletions cut 7 bases from V and 8 bases from J, with 14 bases between. This CDR3 comprises 11 residues. The CDR3 is CSGGDRAGYTF. CDR3 bases: TGCAGCGGGGGGGACCGAGCAGGCTACACCTTC.

The V call is TRBV19, the J call TRBJ1-1; no clear D. This CDR3 has 14 residues. V dropped 10 bases and J dropped 5 bases, with 20 bases sitting between them. The germline gives CDR1 LNHDA, CDR2 SQIVND (reference sequence). In nucleotides, the CDR3 is TGTGCCACGGCCGGGGAGGCGATTGAAACTGAAGCTTTCTTT. Translating it yields CATAGEAIETEAFF.

The V gene is TRBV27, the J gene TRBJ2-1; D not resolved. The CDR3 totals 14 residues. Looked up from germline, CDR1 is MNHEY and CDR2 is SMNVEV (reference sequence). V was pared by 0 bases and J by 3 bases, with 6 bases between. DNA of the CDR3: TGTGCCAGCAGTTTATCGAGTTACTACAATGAGCAGTTCTTC. Protein sequence: CASSLSSYYNEQFF.

The rearrangement uses TRBV4-1 and TRBJ2-7, with D hard to call. V was trimmed by 0 bases and J by 1 base, leaving 10 bases between them. The CDR3 loop spans 15 amino acids. Germline V gene sequence: CDR1 MGHRA, CDR2 YSYEKL. The CDR3 DNA sequence: TGCGCCAGCAGCCAAGATCTGGGCAGTTCCTACGAGCAGTACTTC. Translated, it gives CASSQDLGSSYEQYF.

The chain joins TRBV3-1 (or the pseudogene TRBV3-2) to TRBJ1-5, with 7 bases lining up with TRBD1. With V trimmed by 0 bases and J by 6 bases, 2 bases remained unmatched. In germline, CDR1 is LGHDT, CDR2 YNNKEL (reference sequence). The CDR3 totals 14 residues. The CDR3 is CASSQDQGVQPQHF. In DNA, the CDR3 is TGTGCCAGCAGCCAAGATCAGGGGGTTCAGCCCCAGCATTTT.

The J gene is TRBJ2-5, the V gene TRBV7-2, with a tentative D call TRBD2 (5 bases). The ends were cut back, 1 base at V and 2 bases at J, with 8 bases in the middle. CDR3 length equals 14 residues. Germline CDR1 reads SGHTA; CDR2 reads FQGNSA. DNA of the CDR3: TGTGCCAGCAGCTTAGGAGGGATTCAAGAGACCCAGTACTTC. Translating gives CASSLGGIQETQYF.

The rearrangement joins TRBV11-3 to TRBJ1-1; no definite D call. The CDR3 loop spans 15 amino acids. V gave up 5 bases and J gave up 4 bases, with 17 bases separating them. Looked up from germline, CDR1 is SGHNT and CDR2 is YENEEA. CDR3 in amino acids: CASSTGGSSGTEAFF. As DNA, the CDR3 is TGTGCCAGCAGCACCGGAGGGTCCTCTGGCACTGAAGCTTTCTTT.

This clone showed up just once. The chain couples TRBV27 to TRBJ2-5, with 8 bases aligning to TRBD1. The V gene's germline CDR1 is MNHEY and CDR2 SMNVEV (reference sequence). The trim removed 0 bases at V and 5 bases at J, leaving 5 bases unmatched. This CDR3 contains 15 residues. The CDR3 loop is CASSLSGRGRETQYF. CDR3 DNA: TGTGCCAGCAGTTTATCGGGCAGGGGGCGTGAGACCCAGTACTTC.

The genes are TRBV6-2 or TRBV6-3 and TRBJ1-2; weak D call: TRBD1 (6 bases). Trimming removed 5 bases from V and 6 bases from J, with 19 bases in between. The V gene's germline CDR1 is MNHEY and CDR2 SVGEGT. The CDR3 has 15 amino acids. CDR3 DNA sequence: TGTGCCAGCAGTCCCCAACAGACGCCAGGGGATGGCTACACCTTC. Protein product: CASSPQQTPGDGYTF.

This chain joins TRBV4-3 and TRBJ1-2; D might be TRBD1 (5 bases). The V end was cut by 0 bases, the J end by 8 bases, with 10 bases between. Germline loops: CDR1 LGHNA, CDR2 YSLEER. The CDR3 length is 13 residues. CDR3 amino acids: CASSQDRDVGYTF. DNA of the CDR3: TGCGCCAGCAGCCAAGACAGGGACGTCGGCTACACCTTC.

The genes are TRBV30 and TRBJ1-5, with a tentative D call TRBD1 (6 bases). Germline V gene sequence: CDR1 GTSNPN, CDR2 SVGIG (reference sequence). The CDR3 sequence is 16 residues long. V gave up 0 bases and J gave up 4 bases, with 16 bases separating them. Here the CDR3 DNA reads TGTGCCTGGAGTGTAGGAGCAGGGGCCCGGAATCAGCCCCAGCATTTT. Residues: CAWSVGAGARNQPQHF.

This clone turned up a few times. The chain carries TRBV6-1 and TRBJ1-1; no firm D call. In germline, CDR1 is MNHNS, CDR2 SASEGT. V was trimmed by 2 bases and J by 0 bases, leaving 16 bases between them. The CDR3 runs to 17 residues. The CDR3 DNA reads TGTGCCAGCAGTGAACCATACGTTGGGTCTCTGAACACTGAAGCTTTCTTT. It codes for CASSEPYVGSLNTEAFF.

V gene TRBV24-1 combines with J gene TRBJ2-1, with TRBD2 matching over 7 bases. The CDR3 has 15 residues. V was pared by 7 bases and J by 8 bases, with 13 bases of the junction left unmatched. The germline gives CDR1 KGHDR, CDR2 SFDVKD. CDR3 in amino acids: CATRSQGGESDEQFF. The CDR3 coding sequence is TGTGCCACCAGGAGTCAGGGAGGGGAGAGCGATGAGCAGTTCTTC.

This chain connects TRBV11-2 to TRBJ1-3; no clear D. This CDR3 contains 14 residues. The germline gives CDR1 SGHAT, CDR2 FQNNGV. The ends were cut back, 3 bases at V and 1 base at J, with 7 bases in the middle. The DNA for the CDR3 is TGTGCCAGCAGCTTGAGAGAGTCTGGAAACACCATATATTTT. It specifies CASSLRESGNTIYF. The full variable domain, with the rest looked up from reference TRBV11-2 and TRBJ1-3, is EAGVAQSPRYKIIEKRQSVAFWCNPISGHATLYWYQQILGQGPKLLIQFQNNGVVDDSQLPKDRFSAERLKGVDSTLKIQPAKLEDSAVYLCASSLRESGNTIYFGEGSWLTVV.

The V call is TRBV10-3, the J call TRBJ1-5, with a tentative D call TRBD1 (6 bases). With 4 bases removed from V and 2 bases from J, the gap between germline ends came to 9 bases. The V gene's germline CDR1 is ENHRY and CDR2 SYGVKD. CDR3 length: 14 amino acids. The chain's CDR3 is CAISGGGGNQPQHF. Here the CDR3 DNA reads TGTGCCATCAGTGGCGGGGGCGGCAATCAGCCCCAGCATTTT.

The chain employs TRBV11-2 and TRBJ2-7; D is undetermined. Between the trimmed V and J ends, which lost 5 bases and 2 bases, there was a span of 7 bases. From germline, CDR1 is SGHAT and CDR2 FQNNGV. The CDR3 is 12 amino acids. The CDR3 spells CASSPSTYEQYF. The DNA for the CDR3 is TGTGCCAGCAGCCCTTCCACCTACGAGCAGTACTTC.

The chain couples TRBV3-1 (or the pseudogene TRBV3-2) to TRBJ2-3; D not certain. Looked up from germline, CDR1 is LGHDT and CDR2 is YNNKEL (reference sequence). The ends were cut back, 1 base at V and 2 bases at J, with 10 bases in the middle. The CDR3 length is 15 residues. CDR3 loop: CASSQGRAYTDTQYF. The CDR3 nucleotides read TGTGCCAGCAGCCAAGGGCGAGCGTACACAGATACGCAGTATTTT.

This chain connects TRBV7-9 to TRBJ1-5; D is uncertain. Trimming stripped 1 base from V and 0 bases from J, with 4 bases between. Germline V gene sequence: CDR1 SEHNR, CDR2 FQNEAQ (reference sequence). CDR3 length: 14 residues. The DNA of the CDR3 is TGTGCCAGCAGCTTAGAAGGTAGCAATCAGCCCCAGCATTTT. Protein sequence: CASSLEGSNQPQHF.

The chain couples TRBV19 to TRBJ2-5, with 11 bases aligning to TRBD1. This CDR3 comprises 17 residues. Germline V gene lookup returns CDR1 LNHDA and CDR2 SQIVND (reference sequence). V lost 6 bases, J lost 1 base, and 10 bases stayed unmatched. CDR3 sequence (DNA): TGTGCCAGTAGGCCCGGGACAGGGGGGATATCCCAAGAGACCCAGTACTTC. Translation: CASRPGTGGISQETQYF.

V and J are TRBV29-1 and TRBJ2-2; D is ambiguous. There are 11 residues in the CDR3. V was clipped by 7 bases and J by 5 bases, with 8 bases between them. In germline, CDR1 is SQVTM, CDR2 ANQGSEA. CDR3 region: CSAEETGELFF. As DNA, the CDR3 is TGCAGCGCGGAAGAGACCGGGGAGCTGTTTTTT.

The J gene is TRBJ1-3, the V gene TRBV19; D may be TRBD1 (5 bases). The V end was cut by 5 bases, the J end by 4 bases, with 9 bases between. The CDR3 covers 13 residues. The V gene's germline CDR1 is LNHDA and CDR2 SQIVND (reference sequence). CDR3 coding DNA: TGTGCCAGTAGTGGGACTCGGGGAAACACCATATATTTT. Translation: CASSGTRGNTIYF.